A selection of T cell receptor beta chains follows, all from one sample in a study of vaccination effects on CD4 cells after COVID-19. Assay: immunoSEQ multiplex PCR; the TCRdb copy retains only in-frame clones and omits some. This table holds 35,000 to 45,000 clones, around 78% found once. Which antigens these TCRs recognize remains unknown. Here the sequenced sample was CD4+ T cells from PBMCs cultured with a peptide pool, taken before COVID-19 vaccination. The source is a human donor who had a prior SARS-CoV-2 infection. CDR3s include the opening cysteine and the closing phenylalanine or tryptophan. Each record gives: clone size, CDR3 length, J gene, V gene, D gene, CDR3 DNA, CDR3 protein. A D gene is named only where the DNA matches it firmly. Expanded clones get a size class; other rows say once, few or many, or leave the size out.

NA | 13 | TRBJ1-2 | TRBV6-5 | TRBD1 | TGTGCCAGCAGGCTGGACAGGTGGAATGGCTACACCTTC | CASRLDRWNGYTF
NA | 18 | TRBJ2-3 | TRBV9 | TRBD1 | TGTGCCAGCAGCGCAACCCCTGAGACAGGGTTAGAAACAGATACGCAGTATTTT | CASSATPETGLETDTQYF
few | 17 | TRBJ1-3 | TRBV7-9 | NA | TGTGCCAGCAGCTTAGGTTTATCGAATCTCTCTGGAAACACCATATATTTT | CASSLGLSNLSGNTIYF
NA | 15 | TRBJ2-5 | TRBV9 | NA | TGTGCCAGCAGCGCCCAGGCCGGGGGTTGGGAGACCCAGTACTTC | CASSAQAGGWETQYF
NA | 14 | TRBJ2-7 | TRBV18 | NA | TGTGCCAGCTCACCTAACCCGGCCGGATTGGAGCAGTACTTC | CASSPNPAGLEQYF
NA | 16 | TRBJ2-2 | TRBV7-3 | NA | TGTGCCAGCAGCCTACGACTGGGAACCAACACCGGGGAGCTGTTTTTT | CASSLRLGTNTGELFF
NA | 15 | TRBJ1-4 | TRBV5-1 | TRBD1 | TGCGCCAGCAGCCCCCACAGGGGGACTAATGAAAAACTGTTTTTT | CASSPHRGTNEKLFF
few | 18 | TRBJ2-1 | TRBV4-3 | TRBD2 | TGCGCCAGCAGCCAAGCGATGGGAGGTAGCGGGAGGGCCGATGAGCAGTTCTTC | CASSQAMGGSGRADEQFF
NA | 15 | TRBJ2-1 | TRBV5-1 | TRBD2 | TGCGCCAGCAGGAGTTTAGCGGGTGAGGGCAATGAGCAGTTCTTC | CASRSLAGEGNEQFF
NA | 15 | TRBJ2-5 | TRBV5-4 | TRBD2 | TGTGCCAGCAGCTTCGCGACTAGCGGAGGGAAGACCCAGTACTTC | CASSFATSGGKTQYF
NA | 14 | TRBJ1-5 | TRBV25-1 | NA | TGTGCCAGCAGTGAAGTAGGATTTTTTCAGCCCCAGCATTTT | CASSEVGFFQPQHF
NA | 12 | TRBJ1-2 | TRBV9 | TRBD1 | TGTGCCAGCAGCAACAGGGGGCCTGGCTACACCTTC | CASSNRGPGYTF
NA | 15 | TRBJ2-1 | TRBV5-4 | NA | TGTGCCAGCAGCCCCAAAGTTCAGGGCGGAAATGAGCAGTTCTTC | CASSPKVQGGNEQFF
NA | 15 | TRBJ1-2 | TRBV6-5 | TRBD1 | TGTGCCAGCACCCGTACGCGGGGCAGGGGGGGCGGCTACACCTTC | CASTRTRGRGGGYTF
NA | 16 | TRBJ2-7 | TRBV5-1 | TRBD2 | TGCGCCAGCAGCTTGCAGGGACTAGGCAGCTCCTACGAGCAGTACTTC | CASSLQGLGSSYEQYF
NA | 16 | TRBJ1-3 | TRBV4-3 | NA | TGCGCCAGCAGCCAAGATTACGTAGGGCAGATGGACACCATATATTTT | CASSQDYVGQMDTIYF
NA | 16 | TRBJ2-1 | TRBV3-1/TRBV3-2 | TRBD2 | TGTGCCAGCAGCCAGGGTTCGGGGGGGGGACTCAATGAGCAGTTCTTC | CASSQGSGGGLNEQFF
NA | 15 | TRBJ2-1 | TRBV10-3 | TRBD2 | TGTGCCATCAGTCCGGGACTATTAGTAAACAATGAGCAGTTCTTC | CAISPGLLVNNEQFF
few | 14 | TRBJ1-1 | TRBV5-8 | NA | TGTGCCAGCAGCCGGACAGCCCAGAACACTGAAGCTTTCTTT | CASSRTAQNTEAFF
NA | 15 | TRBJ2-3 | TRBV4-2 | NA | TGTGCCAGCAGCCAATTACGATCTAGCACAGATACGCAGTATTTT | CASSQLRSSTDTQYF
NA | 15 | TRBJ2-1 | TRBV19 | TRBD1 | TGTGCCAGTGGCAGGGGGCCCGTATCGGACAATGAGCAGTTCTTC | CASGRGPVSDNEQFF
NA | 13 | TRBJ2-1 | TRBV7-2 | NA | TGTGCCAGCAGCTTAGCAGGGGGGAATGAGCAGTTCTTC | CASSLAGGNEQFF
few | 15 | TRBJ2-5 | TRBV5-5 | NA | TGTGCCAGCAGCTTGGAAGGGACCATGGAAGAGACCCAGTACTTC | CASSLEGTMEETQYF
NA | 14 | TRBJ2-5 | TRBV5-8 | NA | TGTGCCAGCAGCACGGACTATGGTTTAGAGACCCAGTACTTC | CASSTDYGLETQYF
few | 16 | TRBJ2-5 | TRBV9 | NA | TGTGCCAGCAGCGTCTCCCCGAACGGATACCAAGAGACCCAGTACTTC | CASSVSPNGYQETQYF
NA | 14 | TRBJ1-5 | TRBV28 | NA | TGTGCCACTCTCGGAGGGGCAGGCCATCAGCCCCAGCATTTT | CATLGGAGHQPQHF
NA | 15 | TRBJ2-1 | TRBV19 | NA | TGTGCCAGTAGTTGGGAGGGGGGCTCCTACAATGAGCAGTTCTTC | CASSWEGGSYNEQFF
NA | 14 | TRBJ2-2 | TRBV21-1 | NA | TGTGCCAGCAGCGAGGGACAGCACACCGGGGAGCTGTTTTTT | CASSEGQHTGELFF
few | 17 | TRBJ2-3 | TRBV7-3 | TRBD1 | TGTGCCAGCAGCCAACTAGTGACAGGGTGGGACACAGATACGCAGTATTTT | CASSQLVTGWDTDTQYF
few | 14 | TRBJ2-7 | TRBV11-2 | NA | TGTGCCAGCAGCTTAGACGGGACCATCTTGGAGCAGTACTTC | CASSLDGTILEQYF
NA | 15 | TRBJ1-1 | TRBV10-1 | NA | TGCGCCAGCACGTGGTCCGCGGAACCGAACACTGAAGCTTTCTTT | CASTWSAEPNTEAFF
NA | 17 | TRBJ2-2 | TRBV7-9 | TRBD1 | TGTGCCAGCAGCTTAAAACCGACAGGGGAGATCACCGGGGAGCTGTTTTTT | CASSLKPTGEITGELFF